This T cell receptor (beta chain) appears in the sequencing data of a study of T cell repertoires in cytomegalovirus infection. Findings and caveats of the study: The study identified carriers of CMV plus the relevant HLA from cumulative public TCR beta family frequency.

This clonotype was detected a few times. Its antigen is unknown. Germline V gene lookup returns CDR1 LGHNA and CDR2 YSLEER. V was clipped by 3 bases and J by 2 bases; unmatched bases: 11. There are 17 residues in the CDR3. From the reads, TCRdb called clonotypes with MiXCR, one entry per CDR3 protein. The sample lists hundreds of thousands of distinct CDR3 sequences; around 35% were seen once. The sample here was cultured PBMCs, taken from culture after CMV antigen stimulation. The sequence derives from a human donor in good health (CMV status not recorded). Some clones in this sample may be carry-over from other donors' samples. The V and J genes are TRBV4-3 and TRBJ2-7; TRBD2 matches at 9 bases. For the CDR3, the DNA is TGCGCCAGCAGCCAGGACCTCGGACTAGCGAATACCTACGAGCAGTACTTC. Encoded protein: CASSQDLGLANTYEQYF.